Listed here are 20 T cell receptor beta chains from one sample, sequenced in a study of early T cells in non-severe SARS-CoV-2 infection. One entry per CDR3 protein results from TCRdb running MiXCR on the 5' RACE reads. This sample carries roughly 43,000 distinct CDR3 sequences, less than 30% of them seen once, and the ten largest clones take around 4.6%. This specimen consisted of whole blood, obtained at baseline. The receptor set was obtained from an adult who was a healthcare worker with PCR-confirmed SARS-CoV-2 infection or an uninfected control (not recorded which).

This clonotype was seen a handful of times. V and J are TRBV18 and TRBJ2-2; possibly TRBD1 for D (5 bases). The CDR3 is 14 residues long. Trimming removed 5 bases at V and 1 base at J, with 8 bases between. Germline V gives CDR1 KGHSH, CDR2 LQKENI. CDR3 DNA sequence: TGTGCCAGCTCAGTCCAGGGGAACACCGGGGAGCTGTTTTTT. It yields the protein CASSVQGNTGELFF.

This chain connects TRBV18 to TRBJ1-1; D may be TRBD1 (6 bases). Trimming removed 3 bases at V and 6 bases at J, with 14 bases between. CDR1 KGHSH and CDR2 LQKENI come from the germline V gene. The CDR3 has 14 amino acids. This chain's CDR3 is CASSPEVDRPEAFF. CDR3 coding DNA: TGTGCCAGCTCACCGGAAGTTGACAGGCCTGAAGCTTTCTTT.

This clonotype was counted between two and nine times. The J gene is TRBJ2-7, the V gene TRBV11-2; 10 bases match TRBD1. This CDR3 contains 16 residues. Germline V gene data show CDR1 as SGHAT and CDR2 as FQNNGV. The trim removed 5 bases at V and 1 base at J, leaving 8 bases unmatched. CDR3 in amino acids: CASSHLGQGVSYEQYF. The CDR3 nucleotides read TGTGCCAGCAGCCACCTAGGACAGGGGGTTTCCTACGAGCAGTACTTC.

In its sample, this clonotype was seen a few times. The chain carries TRBV12-2 and TRBJ1-1; the table's D call, TRBD1, has no DNA check behind it. TRBV12-2 is listed as a pseudogene. The CDR3 has 14 residues. DNA for the CDR3: TGTGCAAGTCGCTTGGGACAGCTGAACACTGAAGCTTTCTTT. Protein product: CASRLGQLNTEAFF.

This clonotype was picked up a small number of times. This chain links TRBV7-9 with TRBJ2-3; D gene ambiguous. Germline V CDR1 and CDR2: SEHNR, FQNEAQ (reference sequence). The V end lost 1 base, the J end lost 7 bases, and 6 bases lay between the germline ends. The CDR3 sequence is 12 residues long. CDR3 protein: CASSLEGYTQYF. The CDR3 DNA sequence: TGTGCCAGCAGCTTAGAGGGATATACGCAGTATTTT.

This chain connects TRBV6-6 to TRBJ1-4; a possible D gene is TRBD1 (6 bases). Trimming removed 7 bases from V and 6 bases from J, with 9 bases in between. The V gene's germline CDR1 is MNHNY and CDR2 SVGAGI (reference sequence). This CDR3 is built from 12 residues. CDR3 sequence (DNA): TGTGCCAGCACCTACAGGGATGAAAAACTGTTTTTT. Translating gives CASTYRDEKLFF.

In this sample, this clonotype turned up a few times. The rearrangement uses TRBV12-3 or TRBV12-4 and TRBJ2-5; D is undetermined. The germline V and J ends were trimmed by 4 bases and 0 bases, with 9 bases remaining between them. This CDR3 comprises 14 residues. The CDR3 is CASSSSNYQETQYF. DNA of the CDR3: TGTGCCAGCAGTTCGTCTAACTACCAAGAGACCCAGTACTTC.

The V and J genes are TRBV29-1 and TRBJ2-1; a possible D gene is TRBD2 (5 bases). This CDR3 comprises 12 residues. V was clipped by 3 bases and J by 4 bases, with 7 bases between them. Germline lookup yields CDR1 SQVTM and CDR2 ANQGSEA. CDR3 sequence: CSVDEGYNEQFF. CDR3 in DNA: TGCAGCGTTGATGAGGGTTACAATGAGCAGTTCTTC.

This chain uses TRBV20-1 with TRBJ2-2; possible D gene TRBD2, 5 bases. Per the germline V gene, CDR1 is DFQATT and CDR2 is SNEGSKA (reference sequence). CDR3 length equals 13 residues. The CDR3 sequence: CVVRGGNTGELFF. As DNA, the CDR3 is TGCGTAGTCCGGGGTGGCAACACCGGGGAGCTGTTTTTT.

The chain joins TRBV3-1 to TRBJ2-7; D possibly matches TRBD1 or TRBD2 (5 bases each). Germline lookup yields CDR1 LGHDT and CDR2 YNNKEL (reference sequence). V lost 4 bases and J lost 9, with 13 bases in between. CDR3 length equals 12 residues. Here the CDR3 DNA reads TGTGCCAGCAGCCGCGAGGGGACCCGGCAGTACTTC. Residues: CASSREGTRQYF.

The V and J genes are TRBV10-2 and TRBJ1-1; D is ambiguous. The ends were cut back, 6 bases at V and 3 bases at J, with 14 bases in the middle. This CDR3 region has 14 residues. Germline V CDR1 and CDR2: WSHSY, SAAADI. The CDR3 DNA is TGCGCCAGCAGAGGTATCTCCGATTACACTGAAGCTTTCTTT. Its protein product is CASRGISDYTEAFF.

This clonotype appeared a few times. V is TRBV2 and J is TRBJ2-1; TRBD1 aligns across 7 bases. The CDR3 spans 13 residues. The junction had 8 bases not matched to a gene; V was cut back by 9 bases and J by 6 bases. Germline loops: CDR1 SNHLY, CDR2 FYNNEI. CDR3 in DNA: TGTGCCAGTTCAGGGGGAGTGGGCAATGAGCAGTTCTTC. Amino acids: CASSGGVGNEQFF.

The J gene is TRBJ1-4, the V gene TRBV6-1; maybe TRBD1 (5 bases). CDR1 and CDR2 from the germline V gene are MNHNS and SASEGT. V dropped 10 bases and J dropped 7 bases, with 13 bases sitting between them. The CDR3 is 12 amino acids. The CDR3 protein is CATSRDPEKLFF. CDR3 coding DNA: TGTGCCACCTCTAGGGACCCTGAAAAACTGTTTTTT.

Relative to its sample, this clonotype is medium-sized (0.01 to 0.1%). This chain links TRBV20-1 with TRBJ2-5; 9 positions agree with TRBD2. Per germline, CDR1 DFQATT and CDR2 SNEGSKA (reference sequence). Losses at the gene ends were 3 bases for V and 4 bases for J; bases not matched to a gene: 6. This CDR3 comprises 14 residues. The chain's CDR3 is CSASWRGGVETQYF. CDR3 coding DNA: TGCAGTGCTAGCTGGCGGGGGGGCGTAGAGACCCAGTACTTC.

The J gene is TRBJ1-6, the V gene TRBV6-6; D may be TRBD1 (5 bases). V was trimmed by 1 base and J by 15 bases, leaving 19 bases between them. Germline assignment: CDR1 MNHNY and CDR2 SVGAGI (reference sequence). The CDR3 is 15 amino acids. This chain's CDR3 is CASSYWGYGGLYLHF. DNA of the CDR3: TGTGCCAGCAGTTACTGGGGGTACGGCGGCCTTTACCTCCACTTT.

V usage is TRBV13 and J usage is TRBJ2-2, with D unclear. Germline V gene data show CDR1 as PRHDT and CDR2 as FYEKMQ (reference sequence). This CDR3 contains 14 residues. V lost 5 bases to trimming and J lost 7 bases, with 14 bases between them. CDR3 loop: CASSRHGQGGELFF. CDR3 DNA: TGTGCCAGCAGCCGGCATGGGCAAGGCGGGGAGCTGTTTTTT.

The J gene is TRBJ1-1, the V gene TRBV4-2; D not resolved. Trimming shortened V by 1 base and J by 1 base, and 10 bases separated the two germline ends. This CDR3 is built from 15 residues. CDR1 and CDR2 (germline): LGHNA, YNFKEQ. In DNA, the CDR3 is TGTGCCAGCAGCCAAGTCGGGTCAGGGAACACTGAAGCTTTCTTT. Protein product: CASSQVGSGNTEAFF.

This clonotype was found a few times. The rearrangement links TRBV10-3 to TRBJ1-1; the D gene is possibly TRBD1 (6 bases). The CDR3 is made up of 16 amino acids. Per the germline V gene, CDR1 is ENHRY and CDR2 is SYGVKD. With 4 bases removed from V and 0 bases from J, the gap between germline ends came to 15 bases. The DNA for the CDR3 is TGTGCCATCAGTGCCGAACGCGGGGACATGAACACTGAAGCTTTCTTT. Its protein is CAISAERGDMNTEAFF.

Many counts were recorded for this clonotype. V and J are TRBV7-8 and TRBJ2-2, with D possibly matching TRBD2 (5 bases). The germline CDR1 and CDR2 sequences are SGHVS and FQNEAQ. The length of the CDR3 is 13 residues. Trimming left V 4 bases short and J 12 bases short, with 15 bases between. The CDR3 reads CASSSDIPGKLFF. CDR3 DNA: TGTGCCAGCAGCTCCGATATACCGGGGAAGCTGTTTTTT. Supplemented by reference TRBV7-8 and TRBJ2-2, the full variable domain reads GAGVSQSPRYKVAKRGQDVALRCDPISGHVSLFWYQQALGQGPEFLTYFQNEAQLDKSGLPSDRFFAERPEGSVSTLKIQRTQQEDSAVYLCASSSDIPGKLFFGEGSRLTVL.

V and J are TRBV20-1 and TRBJ2-7, with D perhaps given as TRBD1 or TRBD2 (6 bases each). This CDR3 region has 12 residues. Per germline, CDR1 DFQATT and CDR2 SNEGSKA (reference sequence). V dropped 6 bases and J dropped 3 bases, with 12 bases sitting between them. CDR3 DNA: TGCAGTGCCAACAGGGACTTCTACGAGCAGTACTTC. This sequence encodes CSANRDFYEQYF.